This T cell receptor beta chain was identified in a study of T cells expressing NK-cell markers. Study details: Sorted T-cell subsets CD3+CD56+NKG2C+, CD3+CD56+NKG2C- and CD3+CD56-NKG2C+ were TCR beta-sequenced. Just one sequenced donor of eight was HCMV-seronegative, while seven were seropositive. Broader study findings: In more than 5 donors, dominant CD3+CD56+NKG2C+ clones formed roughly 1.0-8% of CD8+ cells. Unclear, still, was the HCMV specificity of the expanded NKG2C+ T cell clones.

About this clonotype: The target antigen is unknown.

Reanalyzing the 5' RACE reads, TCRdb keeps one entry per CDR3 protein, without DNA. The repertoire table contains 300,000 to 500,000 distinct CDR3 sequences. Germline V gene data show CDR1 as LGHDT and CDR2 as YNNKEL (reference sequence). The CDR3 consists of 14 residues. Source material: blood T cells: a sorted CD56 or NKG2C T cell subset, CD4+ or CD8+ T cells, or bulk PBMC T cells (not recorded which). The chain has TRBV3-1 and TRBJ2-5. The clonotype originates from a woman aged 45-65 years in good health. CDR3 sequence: CASTHSGSEETQYF.